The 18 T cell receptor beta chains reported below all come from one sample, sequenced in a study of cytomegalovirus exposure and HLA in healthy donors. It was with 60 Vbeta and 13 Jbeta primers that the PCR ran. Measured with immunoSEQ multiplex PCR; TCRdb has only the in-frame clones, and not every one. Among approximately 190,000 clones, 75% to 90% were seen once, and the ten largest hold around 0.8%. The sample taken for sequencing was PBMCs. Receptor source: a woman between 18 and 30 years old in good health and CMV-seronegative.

This CDR3 is CASTNGLGYEQYF. CDR3 bases: TGTGCCAGCACCAACGGACTTGGGTACGAGCAGTACTTC. The chain carries TRBV7-9 and TRBJ2-7, with TRBD2 as a possible D gene (5 bases). The CDR3 length is 13 residues. Germline lookup yields CDR1 SEHNR and CDR2 FQNEAQ (reference sequence). V gave up 7 bases and J gave up 4 bases, with 14 bases separating them.

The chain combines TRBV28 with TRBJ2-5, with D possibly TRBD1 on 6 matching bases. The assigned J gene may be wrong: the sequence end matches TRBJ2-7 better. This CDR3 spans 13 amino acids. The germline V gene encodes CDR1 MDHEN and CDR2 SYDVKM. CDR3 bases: TGTGCCAGCAGCACCCCGGGACACTACGAGCAGTACTTC. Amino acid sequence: CASSTPGHYEQYF.

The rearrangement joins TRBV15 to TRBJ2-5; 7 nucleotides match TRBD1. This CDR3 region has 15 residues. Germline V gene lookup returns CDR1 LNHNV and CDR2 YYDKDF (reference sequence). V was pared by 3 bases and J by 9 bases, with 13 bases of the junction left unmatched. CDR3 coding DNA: TGTGCCACCAGCAGGGGGACAGTCCTTGAAAGCGCCCAGTACTTC. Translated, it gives CATSRGTVLESAQYF. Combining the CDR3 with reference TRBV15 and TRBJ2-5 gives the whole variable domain DAMVIQNPRYQVTQFGKPVTLSCSQTLNHNVMYWYQQKSSQAPKLLFHYYDKDFNNEADTPDNFQSRRPNTSFCFLDIRSPGLGDTAMYLCATSRGTVLESAQYFGPGTRLLVL.

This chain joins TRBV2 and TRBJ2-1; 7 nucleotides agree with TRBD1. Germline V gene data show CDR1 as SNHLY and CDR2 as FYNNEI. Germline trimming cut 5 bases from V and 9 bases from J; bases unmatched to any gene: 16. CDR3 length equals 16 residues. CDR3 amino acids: CASSSAQGVFFSEQFF. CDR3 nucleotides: TGTGCCAGCAGTTCCGCTCAGGGGGTTTTTTTTAGTGAGCAGTTCTTC.

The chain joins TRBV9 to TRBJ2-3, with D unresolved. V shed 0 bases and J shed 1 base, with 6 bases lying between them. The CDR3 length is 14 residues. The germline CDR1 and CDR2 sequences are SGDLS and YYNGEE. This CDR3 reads CASSVGAGTDTQYF. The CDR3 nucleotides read TGTGCCAGCAGCGTAGGCGCCGGCACAGATACGCAGTATTTT.

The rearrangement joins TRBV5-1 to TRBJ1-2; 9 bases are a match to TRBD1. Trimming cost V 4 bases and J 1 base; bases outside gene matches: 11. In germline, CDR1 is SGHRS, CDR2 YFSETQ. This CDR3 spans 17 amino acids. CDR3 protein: CASSHLGTGKGNYGYTF. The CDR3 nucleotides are TGCGCCAGCAGCCACTTGGGGACAGGGAAGGGTAACTATGGCTACACCTTC.

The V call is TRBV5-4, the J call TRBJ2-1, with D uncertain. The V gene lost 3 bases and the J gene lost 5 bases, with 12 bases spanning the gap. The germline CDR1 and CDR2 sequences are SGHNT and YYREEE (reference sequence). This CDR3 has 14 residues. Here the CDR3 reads CASSSFPPNNEQFF. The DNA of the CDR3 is TGTGCCAGCAGCTCATTCCCCCCAAACAATGAGCAGTTCTTC.

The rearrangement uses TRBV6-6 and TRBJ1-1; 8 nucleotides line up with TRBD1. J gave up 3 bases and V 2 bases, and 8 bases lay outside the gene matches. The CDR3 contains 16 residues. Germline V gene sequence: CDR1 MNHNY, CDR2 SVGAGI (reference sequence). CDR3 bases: TGTGCCAGCAGTTACCCACTGGACAGGGCGGACACTGAAGCTTTCTTT. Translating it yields CASSYPLDRADTEAFF.

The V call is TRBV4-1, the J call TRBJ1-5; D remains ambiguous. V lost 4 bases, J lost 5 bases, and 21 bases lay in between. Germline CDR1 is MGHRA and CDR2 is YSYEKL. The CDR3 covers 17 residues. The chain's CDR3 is CASSPNLRLLTDQPQHF. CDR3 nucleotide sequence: TGCGCCAGCAGCCCCAATCTCCGGTTACTAACGGATCAGCCCCAGCATTTT.

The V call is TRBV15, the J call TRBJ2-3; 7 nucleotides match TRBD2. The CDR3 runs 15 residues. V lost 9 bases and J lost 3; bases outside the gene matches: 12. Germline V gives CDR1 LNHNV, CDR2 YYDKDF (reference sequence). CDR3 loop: CATLKRDLGTDTQYF. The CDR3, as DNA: TGTGCCACGTTGAAGCGGGATCTCGGAACAGATACGCAGTATTTT.

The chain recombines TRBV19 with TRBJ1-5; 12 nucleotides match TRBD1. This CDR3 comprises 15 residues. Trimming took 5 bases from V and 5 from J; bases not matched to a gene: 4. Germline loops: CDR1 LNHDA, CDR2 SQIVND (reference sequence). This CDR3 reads CASSWGTGGDQPQHF. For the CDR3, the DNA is TGTGCCAGTAGTTGGGGGACAGGGGGCGATCAGCCCCAGCATTTT.

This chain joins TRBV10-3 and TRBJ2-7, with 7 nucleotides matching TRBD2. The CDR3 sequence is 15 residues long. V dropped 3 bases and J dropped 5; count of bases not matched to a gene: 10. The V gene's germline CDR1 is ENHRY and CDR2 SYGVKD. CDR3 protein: CAISDSEGGPHEQYF. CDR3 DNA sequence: TGTGCCATCAGTGATAGCGAGGGAGGGCCACACGAGCAGTACTTC.

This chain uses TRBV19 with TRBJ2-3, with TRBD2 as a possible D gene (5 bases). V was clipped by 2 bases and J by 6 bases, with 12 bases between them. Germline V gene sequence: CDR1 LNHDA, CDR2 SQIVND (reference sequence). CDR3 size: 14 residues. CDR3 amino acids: CASSISRGWDTQYF. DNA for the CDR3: TGTGCCAGTAGTATATCTCGGGGTTGGGATACGCAGTATTTT.

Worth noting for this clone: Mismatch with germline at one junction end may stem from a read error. CDR3: CASMGGQGGSHF. For the CDR3, the DNA is TGTGCCAGTATGGGGGGACAGGGTGGATCGCACTTC. V is TRBV19 and J is TRBJ2-7; 9 nucleotides align to TRBD1. The CDR3 length is 12 residues. Germline CDR1 and CDR2: LNHDA and SQIVND (reference sequence).

The CDR3 loop reads CASSSGQGAYEQYF. CDR3 nucleotides: TGTGCCAGCAGCTCTGGACAGGGGGCCTACGAGCAGTACTTC. The chain employs TRBV11-2 and TRBJ2-7; 10 nucleotides match TRBD1. The CDR3 covers 14 residues. Germline CDR1 is SGHAT and CDR2 is FQNNGV. Trimming took 4 bases from V and 2 from J; bases not matched to a gene: 2.

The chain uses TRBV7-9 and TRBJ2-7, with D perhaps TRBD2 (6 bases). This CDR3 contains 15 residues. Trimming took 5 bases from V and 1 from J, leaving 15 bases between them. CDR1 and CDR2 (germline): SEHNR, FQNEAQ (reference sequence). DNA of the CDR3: TGTGCCAGCAGCCAAACGTCACGGGAGTCCTACGAGCAGTACTTC. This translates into CASSQTSRESYEQYF.

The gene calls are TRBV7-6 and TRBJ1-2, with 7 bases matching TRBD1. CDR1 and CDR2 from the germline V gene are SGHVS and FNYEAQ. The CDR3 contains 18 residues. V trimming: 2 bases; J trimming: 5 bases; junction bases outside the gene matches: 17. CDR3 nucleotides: TGTGCCAGCAGCTTATCCTCTTACTTAAAGACAGGGTGGTATGGCTACACCTTC. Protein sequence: CASSLSSYLKTGWYGYTF.

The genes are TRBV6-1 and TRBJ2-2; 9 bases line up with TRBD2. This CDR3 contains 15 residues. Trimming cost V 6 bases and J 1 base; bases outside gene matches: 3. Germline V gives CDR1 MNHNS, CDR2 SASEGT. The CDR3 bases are TGTGCCAGCAGGGTGACTAGCGGGAACACCGGGGAGCTGTTTTTT. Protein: CASRVTSGNTGELFF.